A selection of T cell receptor beta chains follows, all from one sample in a study of Ad26.COV2.S vaccination and SARS-CoV-2 variants. Method: immunoSEQ multiplex PCR; TCRdb's copy keeps in-frame clones and lacks some. The table lists fewer than 400,000 clones, over 80% of them singletons. Here the sequenced sample was peripheral blood, taken in a trial of Ad26.COV2.S vaccine versus placebo. The origin of the receptors is a person aged 18-65 years who received the Ad26.COV2.S COVID-19 vaccine or a placebo. The CDR3 runs from the conserved cysteine through the conserved F or W. The D gene is left open where the match is weak. The size of a clone is reported for some rows only, either as once, few or many, or as a class for expanded clones.

abundance	d_gene	v_gene	j_gene	CDR3nt	CDR3aa
NA	NA	TRBV28	TRBJ1-5	TGTGCCAGCAGTTTACTTAGACAGCCCCAGCATTTT	CASSLLRQPQHF
many	NA	TRBV6-2/TRBV6-3	TRBJ1-1	TGTGCCAGCAGTCCCGGACGGAGTCTTTTGAACACTGAAGCTTTCTTT	CASSPGRSLLNTEAFF
NA	NA	TRBV19	TRBJ1-5	TGTGCCAGTAGTACAGGGAATAGCAATCAGCCCCAGCATTTT	CASSTGNSNQPQHF
NA	NA	TRBV4-1	TRBJ1-1	TGCGCCAGCAGCCAGTTACCGGGAGTAGGTAACACTGAAGCTTTCTTT	CASSQLPGVGNTEAFF
NA	NA	TRBV5-1	TRBJ1-2	TGCGCCAGCAGCTCTCGGACAGACCCTAACTATGGCTACACCTTC	CASSSRTDPNYGYTF
NA	TRBD1	TRBV2	TRBJ1-2	TGTGCCAGCAGTGAATTGGTAGGGGGCTTCCAATATGGCTACACCTTC	CASSELVGGFQYGYTF
NA	TRBD1	TRBV7-6	TRBJ1-5	TGTGCCAGCAGCTTAGCAGTCAGGGGGAATAGGGATAGCAATCAGCCCCAGCATTTT	CASSLAVRGNRDSNQPQHF
NA	TRBD1	TRBV27	TRBJ1-2	TGTGCCAGCAGTTTAAATTCGGAGGGGGCGGGAGGCTACACCTTC	CASSLNSEGAGGYTF
NA	NA	TRBV11-2	TRBJ1-3	TGTGCCAGCAGCCTATACCGGCAGAGAACTGGAAACACCATATATTTT	CASSLYRQRTGNTIYF
once	NA	TRBV6-6	TRBJ1-2	TGTGCCAGCAGTCTAGGGGGAGTGGCTGGCTACACCTTC	CASSLGGVAGYTF
few	NA	TRBV7-8	TRBJ1-2	TGTGCCAGCAGCCCCTCAGTTGCGCAGGGGAGGGGCTACACCTTC	CASSPSVAQGRGYTF
NA	NA	TRBV5-6	TRBJ1-1	TGTGCCAGCAGCCCTATCTCGAACACTGAAGCTTTCTTT	CASSPISNTEAFF
many	NA	TRBV14	TRBJ1-1	TGTGCCAGCAGCCAAGCGGTAACTGAAGCTTTCTTT	CASSQAVTEAFF
NA	NA	TRBV6-5	TRBJ2-3	TGTGCCAGCTCTCACCCGGCAGGTCCCACAGATACGCAGTATTTT	CASSHPAGPTDTQYF
once	TRBD1	TRBV27	TRBJ2-2	TGTGCCAGCAGTTTAAGGCAGGGGGCAGACGGGGAGCTGTTTTTT	CASSLRQGADGELFF
NA	NA	TRBV6-2/TRBV6-3	TRBJ1-2	TGTGCCAGCAGTTACGAACAGACTTATGGCTACACCTTC	CASSYEQTYGYTF
NA	NA	TRBV30	TRBJ2-7	TGTGCCTGGGCGGTTAGCTACGAGCAGTACTTC	CAWAVSYEQYF
NA	NA	TRBV6-5	TRBJ1-1	TGTGCCAGCCACATAGGCGTGATTGGCACTGAAGCTTTCTTT	CASHIGVIGTEAFF
NA	NA	TRBV12-3/TRBV12-4	TRBJ2-4	TGTGCCAGCAGTCCTTCTGCCAAAAACATTCAGTACTTC	CASSPSAKNIQYF
NA	NA	TRBV29-1	TRBJ1-4	TGCAGCGCCCGAGAGATTCGCGAAGGAGGGATGTTTTTT	CSAREIREGGMFF
NA	NA	TRBV19	TRBJ1-6	TGTGCCAGTAGGGGTTCGGGCAGGAGAAATTCACCCCTCCACTTT	CASRGSGRRNSPLHF
NA	NA	TRBV2	TRBJ1-2	TGTGCCAGCAGTATGAAGGGGGTCTATGGCTACACCTTC	CASSMKGVYGYTF
NA	NA	TRBV5-5	TRBJ2-1	TGTGCCAGCAGCATACGGGACAACCACAATGAGCAGTTCTTC	CASSIRDNHNEQFF
once	NA	TRBV6-5	TRBJ2-7	TGTGCCAGCAGGCCGGTGACGGCTTCCTACGAGCAGTACTTC	CASRPVTASYEQYF
NA	NA	TRBV29-1	TRBJ1-1	TGCAGCGTTGGAGGGGGGATAATAACTGAAGCTTTCTTT	CSVGGGIITEAFF
NA	NA	TRBV27	TRBJ1-5	TGTGCCAGCAGACCTCACAGGGACCATCAGCCCCAGCATTTT	CASRPHRDHQPQHF
NA	NA	TRBV6-5	TRBJ2-5	TGTGCCAGCAGTTCCAGCGGACGAAAGCTGCGAGAGACCCAGTACTTC	CASSSSGRKLRETQYF
NA	NA	TRBV4-1	TRBJ2-7	TGCGCCAGCAGCCACCCGAGCCAGACCTACGAGCAGTACTTC	CASSHPSQTYEQYF
NA	TRBD1	TRBV6-5	TRBJ1-2	TGTGCCAGCAGGCCGACAGGGAACTATGGCTACACCTTC	CASRPTGNYGYTF
NA	NA	TRBV30	TRBJ2-3	TGTGCCTGGAAAGGTACGGAGTGGGACGCCACAGATACGCAGTATTTT	CAWKGTEWDATDTQYF
NA	NA	TRBV5-4	TRBJ1-2	TGTGCCAGCAGCTTGGCTCGGACAGCAATCTATGGCTACACCTTC	CASSLARTAIYGYTF
NA	TRBD1	TRBV24-1	TRBJ2-3	TGTGCCACCAGCCGGGACAGACACACAGATACGCAGTATTTT	CATSRDRHTDTQYF
few	TRBD2	TRBV5-1	TRBJ2-5	TGCGCCAGCAGCAGAAGCGGGGGGGCCGGAGAGACCCAGTACTTC	CASSRSGGAGETQYF
once	NA	TRBV5-1	TRBJ2-2	TGCGCCAGCAGCATTGGTCCAGGCAGGGGGGATTCCGGGGAGCTGTTTTTT	CASSIGPGRGDSGELFF
NA	TRBD1	TRBV6-5	TRBJ1-6	TGTGCCAGCAGTAAACCGGGACAGGGGTACTCACCCCTCCACTTT	CASSKPGQGYSPLHF
NA	NA	TRBV18	TRBJ2-7	TGTGCCAGCTTGGGACAAAGCTCCTACGAGCAGTACTTC	CASLGQSSYEQYF
once	NA	TRBV2	TRBJ2-2	TGTGCCAGTGAAAGCGGAGGGGTCTGGACCGGGGAGCTGTTTTTT	CASESGGVWTGELFF
NA	NA	TRBV2	TRBJ2-5	TGTGCCAGCAGCCGAAATACAGGGTTTGGGGAGACCCAGTACTTC	CASSRNTGFGETQYF
NA	TRBD2	TRBV4-2	TRBJ2-2	TGTGCCAGCAGCCTTACGGGGGGGCGGTCCGGGGAGCTGTTTTTT	CASSLTGGRSGELFF
NA	TRBD1	TRBV19	TRBJ2-7	TGTGCCAGTAGTGACAGGGGGCGCTCGAACGAGCAGTACTTC	CASSDRGRSNEQYF
NA	NA	TRBV2	TRBJ1-1	TGTGCCAGCAGCTACGTCCTGAACACTGAAGCTTTCTTT	CASSYVLNTEAFF
NA	NA	TRBV27	TRBJ2-3	TGTGCCAGCAGTTTAATCTGGCGAGATACGCAGTATTTT	CASSLIWRDTQYF
NA	NA	TRBV3-1/TRBV3-2	TRBJ2-6	TGTGCCAGCAGCCAACTCCCCGCTCCCGGGGCCAACGTCCTGACTTTC	CASSQLPAPGANVLTF
NA	TRBD2	TRBV6-5	TRBJ2-1	TGTGCCAGCAGCCGCACTAGCGGGGGGTTGAATGAGCAGTTCTTC	CASSRTSGGLNEQFF
few	TRBD1	TRBV5-6	TRBJ1-1	TGTGCCAGCAGCTGGACAGGGAGGACTGAAGCTTTCTTT	CASSWTGRTEAFF
NA	NA	TRBV5-8	TRBJ1-5	TGTGCCAGCAGCTTGGTACCAAACTTGGGTAGTGGCAATCAGCCCCAGCATTTT	CASSLVPNLGSGNQPQHF
NA	NA	TRBV25-1	TRBJ2-1	TGTGCCAGCAGTGAATCGGGCTACAATGAGCAGTTCTTC	CASSESGYNEQFF
NA	NA	TRBV6-5	TRBJ2-7	TGTGCCAGCAGTTACTCTGGGGCTGGCGAGCAGTACTTC	CASSYSGAGEQYF